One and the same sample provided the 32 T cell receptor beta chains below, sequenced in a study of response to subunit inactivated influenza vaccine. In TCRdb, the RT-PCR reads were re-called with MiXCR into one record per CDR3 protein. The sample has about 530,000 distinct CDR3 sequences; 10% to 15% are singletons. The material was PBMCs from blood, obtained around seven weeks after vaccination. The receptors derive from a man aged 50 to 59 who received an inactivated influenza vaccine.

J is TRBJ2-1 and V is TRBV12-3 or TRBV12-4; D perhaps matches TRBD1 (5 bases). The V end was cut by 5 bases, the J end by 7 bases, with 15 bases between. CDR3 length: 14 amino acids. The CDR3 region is CASSPPSGKNEQFF. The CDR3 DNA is TGTGCCAGCAGTCCCCCTTCAGGGAAAAATGAGCAGTTCTTC.

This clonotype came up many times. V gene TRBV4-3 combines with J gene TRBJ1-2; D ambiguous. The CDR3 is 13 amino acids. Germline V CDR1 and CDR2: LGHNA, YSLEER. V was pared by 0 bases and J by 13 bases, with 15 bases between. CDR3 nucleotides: TGCGCCAGCAGCCAAGATGGGTACCGGGCTTTCACCTTC. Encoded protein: CASSQDGYRAFTF.

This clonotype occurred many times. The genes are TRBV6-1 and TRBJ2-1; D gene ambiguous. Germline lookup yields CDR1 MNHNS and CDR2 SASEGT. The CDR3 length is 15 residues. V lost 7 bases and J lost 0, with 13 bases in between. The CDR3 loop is CASTWTASSYNEQFF. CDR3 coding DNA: TGTGCCAGCACCTGGACGGCGAGCTCCTACAATGAGCAGTTCTTC.

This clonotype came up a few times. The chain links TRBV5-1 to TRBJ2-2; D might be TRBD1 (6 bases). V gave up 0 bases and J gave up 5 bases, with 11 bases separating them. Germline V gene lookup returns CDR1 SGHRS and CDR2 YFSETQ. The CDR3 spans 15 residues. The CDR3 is CASSLEGEGTGELFF. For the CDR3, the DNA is TGCGCCAGCAGCTTGGAGGGGGAAGGGACCGGGGAGCTGTTTTTT.

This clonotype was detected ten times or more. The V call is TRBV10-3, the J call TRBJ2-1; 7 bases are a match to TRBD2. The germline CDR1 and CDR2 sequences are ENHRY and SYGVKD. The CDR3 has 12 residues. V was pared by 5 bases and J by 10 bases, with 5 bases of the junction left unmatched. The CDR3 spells CAISTTSVEQFF. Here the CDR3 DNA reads TGTGCCATCAGTACCACTAGCGTCGAGCAGTTCTTC.

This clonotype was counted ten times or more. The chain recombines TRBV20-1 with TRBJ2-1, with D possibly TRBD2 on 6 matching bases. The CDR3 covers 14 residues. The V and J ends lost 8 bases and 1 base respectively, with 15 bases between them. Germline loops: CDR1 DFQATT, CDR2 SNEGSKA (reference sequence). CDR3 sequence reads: CSQIAEQSYNEQFF. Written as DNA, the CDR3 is TGCAGTCAGATAGCGGAGCAATCCTACAATGAGCAGTTCTTC.

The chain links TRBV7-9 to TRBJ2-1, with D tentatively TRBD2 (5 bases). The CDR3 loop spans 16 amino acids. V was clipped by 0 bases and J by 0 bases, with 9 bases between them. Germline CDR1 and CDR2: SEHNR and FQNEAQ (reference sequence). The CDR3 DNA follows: TGTGCCAGCAGCTTAGCCGGACTGAGCTCCTACAATGAGCAGTTCTTC. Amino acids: CASSLAGLSSYNEQFF.

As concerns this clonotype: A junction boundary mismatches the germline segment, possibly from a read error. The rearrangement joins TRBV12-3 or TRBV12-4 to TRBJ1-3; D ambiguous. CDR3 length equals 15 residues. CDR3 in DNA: TGTGCCAGCAGTGCCATCCTTCGCTCTGGAAGCACCATATATTTT. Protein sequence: CASSAILRSGSTIYF.

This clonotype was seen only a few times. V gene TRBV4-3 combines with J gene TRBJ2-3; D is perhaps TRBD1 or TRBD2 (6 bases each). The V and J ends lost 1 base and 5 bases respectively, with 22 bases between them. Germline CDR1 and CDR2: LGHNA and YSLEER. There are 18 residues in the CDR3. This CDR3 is CASSQGPVSWGAKDTQYF. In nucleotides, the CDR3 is TGCGCCAGCAGCCAAGGGCCCGTGAGCTGGGGGGCCAAAGATACGCAGTATTTT.

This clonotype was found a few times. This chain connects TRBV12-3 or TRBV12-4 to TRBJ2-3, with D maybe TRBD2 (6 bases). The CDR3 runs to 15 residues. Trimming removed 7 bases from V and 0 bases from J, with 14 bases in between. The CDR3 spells CASTWAGTSTDTQYF. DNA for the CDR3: TGTGCCAGCACTTGGGCAGGGACTAGCACAGATACGCAGTATTTT.

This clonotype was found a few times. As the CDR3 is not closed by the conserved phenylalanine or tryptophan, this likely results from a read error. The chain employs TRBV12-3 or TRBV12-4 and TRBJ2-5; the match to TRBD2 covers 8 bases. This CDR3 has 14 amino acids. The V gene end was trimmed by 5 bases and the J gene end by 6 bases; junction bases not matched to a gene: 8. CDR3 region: CASSEGLAAKTQYC. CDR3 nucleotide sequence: TGTGCCAGCAGTGAAGGACTAGCCGCCAAGACCCAGTACTGC.

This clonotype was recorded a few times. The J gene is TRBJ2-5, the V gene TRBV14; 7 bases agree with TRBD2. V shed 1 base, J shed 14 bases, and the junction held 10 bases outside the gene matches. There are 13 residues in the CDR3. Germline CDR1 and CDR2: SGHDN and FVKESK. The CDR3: CASSQVMGGRDYF. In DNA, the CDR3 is TGTGCCAGCAGCCAAGTAATGGGAGGGCGTGACTACTTC.

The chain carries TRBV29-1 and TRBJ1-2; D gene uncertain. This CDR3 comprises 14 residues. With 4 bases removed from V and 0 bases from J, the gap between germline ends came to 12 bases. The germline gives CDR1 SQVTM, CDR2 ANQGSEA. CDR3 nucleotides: TGCAGCGTTGTTTTAATTAAGTCTAACTATGGCTACACCTTC. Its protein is CSVVLIKSNYGYTF.

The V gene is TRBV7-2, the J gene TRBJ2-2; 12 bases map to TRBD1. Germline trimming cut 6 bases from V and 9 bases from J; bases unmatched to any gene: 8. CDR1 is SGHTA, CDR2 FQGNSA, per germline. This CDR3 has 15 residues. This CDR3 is CASSRGTGGVWELFF. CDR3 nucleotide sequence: TGTGCCAGCAGTCGCGGGACAGGGGGCGTTTGGGAGCTGTTTTTT. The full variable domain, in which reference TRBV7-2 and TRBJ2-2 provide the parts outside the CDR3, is GAGVSQSPSNKVTEKGKDVELRCDPISGHTALYWYRQSLGQGLEFLIYFQGNSAPDKSGLPSDRFSAERTGGSVSTLTIQRTQQEDSAVYLCASSRGTGGVWELFFGEGSRLTVL.

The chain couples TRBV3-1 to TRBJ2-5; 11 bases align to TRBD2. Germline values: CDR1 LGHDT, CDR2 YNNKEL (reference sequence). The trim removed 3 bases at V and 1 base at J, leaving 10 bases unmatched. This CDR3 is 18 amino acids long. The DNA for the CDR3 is TGTGCCAGCAGCCAGCCGGTGCCTGGGACTAGCGGCCAAGAGACCCAGTACTTC. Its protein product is CASSQPVPGTSGQETQYF.

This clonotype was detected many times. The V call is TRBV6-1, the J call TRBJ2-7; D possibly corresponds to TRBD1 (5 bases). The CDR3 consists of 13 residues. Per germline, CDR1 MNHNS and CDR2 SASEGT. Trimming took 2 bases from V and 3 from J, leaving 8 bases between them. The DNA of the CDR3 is TGTGCCAGCAGTGAACTCAGGGTCTACGAGCAGTACTTC. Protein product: CASSELRVYEQYF.

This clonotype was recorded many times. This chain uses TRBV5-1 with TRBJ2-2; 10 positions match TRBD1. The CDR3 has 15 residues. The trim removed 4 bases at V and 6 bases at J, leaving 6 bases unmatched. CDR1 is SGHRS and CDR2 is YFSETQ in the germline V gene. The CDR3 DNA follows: TGCGCCAGCAGCCCCTGGGACAGGGGTCCCGGGGAGCTGTTTTTT. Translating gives CASSPWDRGPGELFF.

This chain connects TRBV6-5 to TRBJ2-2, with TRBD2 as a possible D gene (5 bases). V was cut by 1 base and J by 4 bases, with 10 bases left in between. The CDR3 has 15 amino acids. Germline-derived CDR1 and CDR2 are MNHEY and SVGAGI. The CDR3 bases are TGTGCCAGCAGTTACTGGGGAGTGGGCACCGGGGAGCTGTTTTTT. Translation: CASSYWGVGTGELFF.

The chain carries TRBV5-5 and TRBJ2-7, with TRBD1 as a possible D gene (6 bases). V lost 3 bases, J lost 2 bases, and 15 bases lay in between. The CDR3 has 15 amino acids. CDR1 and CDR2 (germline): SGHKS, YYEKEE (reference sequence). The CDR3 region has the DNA TGTGCCAGCAGCTGGGCATGGGACACCGCCTACGAGCAGTACTTC. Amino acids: CASSWAWDTAYEQYF.

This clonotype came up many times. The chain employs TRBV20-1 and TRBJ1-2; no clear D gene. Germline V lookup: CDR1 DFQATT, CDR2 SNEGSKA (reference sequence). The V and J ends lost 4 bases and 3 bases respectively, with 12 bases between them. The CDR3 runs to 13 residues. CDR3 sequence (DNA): TGCAGTGCTACGGCGTTCCTGGACTATGGCTACACCTTC. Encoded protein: CSATAFLDYGYTF.

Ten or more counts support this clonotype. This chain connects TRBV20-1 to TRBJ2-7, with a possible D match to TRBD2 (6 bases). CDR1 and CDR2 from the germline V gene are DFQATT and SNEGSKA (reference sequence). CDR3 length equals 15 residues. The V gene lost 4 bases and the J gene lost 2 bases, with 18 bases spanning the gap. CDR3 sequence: CSAKMGLDGPYEQYF. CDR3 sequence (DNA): TGCAGTGCTAAAATGGGACTGGATGGTCCCTACGAGCAGTACTTC.

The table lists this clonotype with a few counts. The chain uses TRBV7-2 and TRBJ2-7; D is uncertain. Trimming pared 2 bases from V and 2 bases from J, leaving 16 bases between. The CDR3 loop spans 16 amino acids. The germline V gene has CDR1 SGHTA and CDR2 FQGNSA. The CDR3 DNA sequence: TGTGCCAGCAGCTTATCAGGTACAGCCAGTCCCTACGAGCAGTACTTC. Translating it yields CASSLSGTASPYEQYF.

The CDR3 is CASSQDLLGPMNTEAFF. In DNA form, the CDR3 reads TGCGCCAGCAGCCAAGACCTACTGGGGCCGATGAACACTGAAGCTTTCTTT. V gene TRBV4-3 combines with J gene TRBJ1-1; possible D gene TRBD1, 5 bases. Germline loops: CDR1 LGHNA, CDR2 YSLEER. This CDR3 is 17 amino acids long. Trimming pared 0 bases from V and 0 bases from J, leaving 14 bases between.

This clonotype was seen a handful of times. The CDR3 nucleotides are TGTGCCAGCAGTGTAGGGGTTGGGGAAAAACTGTTTTTT. Its protein is CASSVGVGEKLFF. This sequence joins TRBV12-3 or TRBV12-4 and TRBJ1-4; D perhaps matches TRBD1 (5 bases). V lost 5 bases to trimming and J lost 8 bases, with 12 bases between them. This CDR3 has 13 amino acids.

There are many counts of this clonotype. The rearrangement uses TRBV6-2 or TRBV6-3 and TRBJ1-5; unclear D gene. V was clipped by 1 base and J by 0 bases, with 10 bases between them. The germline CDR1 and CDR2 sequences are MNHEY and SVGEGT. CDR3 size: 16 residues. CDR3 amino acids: CASSYFGWYSNQPQHF. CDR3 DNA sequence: TGTGCCAGCAGTTACTTCGGATGGTATAGCAATCAGCCCCAGCATTTT.

The CDR3 protein is CASSQDQGYNEKLFF. The DNA for the CDR3 is TGTGCCAGCAGCCAAGATCAGGGGTATAATGAAAAACTGTTTTTT. The J gene is TRBJ1-4, the V gene TRBV4-2, with D possibly TRBD1 on 6 matching bases. V lost 0 bases, J lost 4 bases, and 9 bases lay in between. The CDR3 spans 15 residues. The V gene's germline CDR1 is LGHNA and CDR2 YNFKEQ.

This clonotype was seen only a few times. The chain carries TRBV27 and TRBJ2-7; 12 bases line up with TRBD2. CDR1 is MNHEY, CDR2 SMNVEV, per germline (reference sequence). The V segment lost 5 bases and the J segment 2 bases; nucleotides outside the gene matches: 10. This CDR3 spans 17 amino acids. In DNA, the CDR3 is TGTGCCAGCAGTAGGCTAGCGGGGGGGATTAGTACCTACGAGCAGTACTTC. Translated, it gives CASSRLAGGISTYEQYF.

The CDR3 DNA is TGTGCCAGCAGTGAAGTTGTCGGCAGGGTGGCGAATTCACCCCTCCACTTT. This translates into CASSEVVGRVANSPLHF. The rearrangement joins TRBV6-1 to TRBJ1-6; tentatively, D is TRBD1 (5 bases). The CDR3 length is 17 residues. Trimming took off 1 base at V and 7 bases at J, with 17 bases between the two ends. The germline gives CDR1 MNHNS, CDR2 SASEGT.

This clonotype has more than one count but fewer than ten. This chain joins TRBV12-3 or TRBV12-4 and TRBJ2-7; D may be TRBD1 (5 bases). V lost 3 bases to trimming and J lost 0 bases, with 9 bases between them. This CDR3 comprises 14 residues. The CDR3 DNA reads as TGTGCCAGCAGTTTGAAGGACATCTCCTACGAGCAGTACTTC. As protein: CASSLKDISYEQYF.

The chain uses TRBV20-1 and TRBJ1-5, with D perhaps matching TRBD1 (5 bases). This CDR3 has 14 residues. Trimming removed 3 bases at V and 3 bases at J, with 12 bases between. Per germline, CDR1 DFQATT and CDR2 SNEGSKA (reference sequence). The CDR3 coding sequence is TGCAGTGCTAGGACGGGGCCGGACAATCAGCCCCAGCATTTT. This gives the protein CSARTGPDNQPQHF.

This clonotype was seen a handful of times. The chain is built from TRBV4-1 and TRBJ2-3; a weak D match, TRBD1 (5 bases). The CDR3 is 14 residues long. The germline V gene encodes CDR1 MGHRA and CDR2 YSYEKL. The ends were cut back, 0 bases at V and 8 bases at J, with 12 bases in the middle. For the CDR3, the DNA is TGCGCCAGCAGCCAAGATGCAGGGTATCGTACGCAGTATTTT. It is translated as CASSQDAGYRTQYF.

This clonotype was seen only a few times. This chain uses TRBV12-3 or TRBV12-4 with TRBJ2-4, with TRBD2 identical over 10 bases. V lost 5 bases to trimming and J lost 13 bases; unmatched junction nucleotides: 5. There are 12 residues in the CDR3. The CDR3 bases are TGTGCCAGCAGTAAGCGGGAGGGCCCCCAGTACTTC. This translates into CASSKREGPQYF.